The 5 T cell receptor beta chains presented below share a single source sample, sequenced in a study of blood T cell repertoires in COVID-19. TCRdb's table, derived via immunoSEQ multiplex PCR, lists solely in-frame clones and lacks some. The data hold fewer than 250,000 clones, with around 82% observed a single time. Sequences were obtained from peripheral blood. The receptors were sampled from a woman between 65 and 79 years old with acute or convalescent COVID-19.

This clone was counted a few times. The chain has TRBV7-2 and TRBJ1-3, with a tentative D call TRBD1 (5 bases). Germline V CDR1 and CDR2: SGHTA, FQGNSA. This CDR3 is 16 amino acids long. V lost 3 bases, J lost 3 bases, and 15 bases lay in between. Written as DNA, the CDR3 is TGTGCCAGCAGCTTCTCGGCAGGGATTTATGGAAACACCATATATTTT. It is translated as CASSFSAGIYGNTIYF.

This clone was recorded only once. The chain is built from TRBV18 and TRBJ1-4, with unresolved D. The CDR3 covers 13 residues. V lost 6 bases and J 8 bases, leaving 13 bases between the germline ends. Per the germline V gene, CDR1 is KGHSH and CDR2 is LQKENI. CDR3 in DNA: TGTGCCAGCTCCGGGTTCATGGTAGAAAAACTGTTTTTT. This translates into CASSGFMVEKLFF.

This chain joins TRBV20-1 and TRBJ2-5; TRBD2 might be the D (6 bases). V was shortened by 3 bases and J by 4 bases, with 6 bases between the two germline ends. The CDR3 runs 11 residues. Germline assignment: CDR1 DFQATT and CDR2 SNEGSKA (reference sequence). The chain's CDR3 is CSARGGETQYF. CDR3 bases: TGCAGTGCTAGGGGAGGAGAGACCCAGTACTTC.

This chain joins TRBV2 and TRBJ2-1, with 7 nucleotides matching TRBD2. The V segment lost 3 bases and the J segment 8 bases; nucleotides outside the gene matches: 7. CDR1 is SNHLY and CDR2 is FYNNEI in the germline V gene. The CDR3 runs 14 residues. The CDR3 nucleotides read TGTGCCAGCAGTGACTTGACGGGGAGGGATGAGCAGTTCTTC. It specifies CASSDLTGRDEQFF.

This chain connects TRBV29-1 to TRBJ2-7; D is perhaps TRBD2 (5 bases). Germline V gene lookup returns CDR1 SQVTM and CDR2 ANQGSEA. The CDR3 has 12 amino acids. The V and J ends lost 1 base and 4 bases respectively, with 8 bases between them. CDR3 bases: TGCAGCGTTGAAGCCTCGGGATACGAGCAGTACTTC. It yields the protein CSVEASGYEQYF.